This T cell receptor (beta chain) was identified in a study of control samples from healthy donors and cancer patients. The table came from immunoSEQ multiplex PCR; TCRdb's copy has only in-frame clones and leaves some out. The top ten hold under 4% of the sample, which has almost 95,000 clones, 90% seen once. The germline V and J ends were trimmed by 6 bases and 0 bases, with 9 bases remaining between them. CDR1 WSHSY and CDR2 SAAADI come from the germline V gene. The length of the CDR3 is 14 residues. The V call is TRBV10-2, the J call TRBJ2-1; D is ambiguous. Sequenced: blood. This clonotype was obtained from a woman between 18 and 30 years old in good health. The CDR3 loop reads CASSEVSSYNEQFF. CDR3 nucleotides: TGCGCCAGCAGCGAGGTAAGCTCCTACAATGAGCAGTTCTTC.